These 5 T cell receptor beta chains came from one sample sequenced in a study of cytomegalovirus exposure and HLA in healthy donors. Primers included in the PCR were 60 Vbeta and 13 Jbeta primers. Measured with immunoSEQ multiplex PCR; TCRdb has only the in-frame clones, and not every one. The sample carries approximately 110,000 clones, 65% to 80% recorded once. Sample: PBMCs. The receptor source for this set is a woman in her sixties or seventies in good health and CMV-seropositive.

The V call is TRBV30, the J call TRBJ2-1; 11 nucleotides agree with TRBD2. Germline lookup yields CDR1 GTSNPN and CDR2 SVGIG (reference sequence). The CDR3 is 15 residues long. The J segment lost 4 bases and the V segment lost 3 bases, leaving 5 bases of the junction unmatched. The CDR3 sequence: CAWRSASGRYNEQFF. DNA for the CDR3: TGTGCCTGGAGGTCCGCTAGCGGGAGGTACAATGAGCAGTTCTTC.

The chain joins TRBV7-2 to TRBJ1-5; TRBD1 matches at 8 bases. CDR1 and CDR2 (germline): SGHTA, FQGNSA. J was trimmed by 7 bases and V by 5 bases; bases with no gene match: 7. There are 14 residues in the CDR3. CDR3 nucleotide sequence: TGTGCCAGCAGCCCCGGACAGGGTAGCCAGCCCCAGCATTTT. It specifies CASSPGQGSQPQHF. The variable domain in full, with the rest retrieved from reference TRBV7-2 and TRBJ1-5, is GAGVSQSPSNKVTEKGKDVELRCDPISGHTALYWYRQSLGQGLEFLIYFQGNSAPDKSGLPSDRFSAERTGGSVSTLTIQRTQQEDSAVYLCASSPGQGSQPQHFGDGTRLSIL.

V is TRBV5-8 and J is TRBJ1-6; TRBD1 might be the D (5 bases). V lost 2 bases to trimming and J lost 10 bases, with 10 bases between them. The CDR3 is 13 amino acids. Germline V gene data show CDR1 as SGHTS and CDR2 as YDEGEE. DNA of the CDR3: TGTGCCAGCAGCTTCAGGGTCGGGTCACCCCTCCACTTT. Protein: CASSFRVGSPLHF. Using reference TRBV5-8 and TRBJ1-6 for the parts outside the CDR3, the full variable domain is EAGVTQSPTHLIKTRGQQATLRCSPISGHTSVYWYQQALGLGLQFLLWYDEGEERNRGNFPPRFSGRQFPNYSSELNVNALELEDSALYLCASSFRVGSPLHFGNGTRLTVT.

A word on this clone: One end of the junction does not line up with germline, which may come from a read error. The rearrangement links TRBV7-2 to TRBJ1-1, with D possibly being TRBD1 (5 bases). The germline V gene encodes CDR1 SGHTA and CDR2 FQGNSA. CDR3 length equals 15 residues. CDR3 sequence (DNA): TGTGCCAGCAGCCTAGCGGGGGGAAGCAACGGTGAAGCTTTCTTT. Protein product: CASSLAGGSNGEAFF.

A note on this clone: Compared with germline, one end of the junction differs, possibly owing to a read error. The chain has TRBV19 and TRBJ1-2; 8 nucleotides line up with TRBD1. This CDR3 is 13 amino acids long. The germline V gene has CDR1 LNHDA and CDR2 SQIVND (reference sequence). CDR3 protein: CASSQGANFGYTF. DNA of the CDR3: TGTGCCAGTAGTCAGGGGGCCAACTTTGGCTACACCTTC.